This T cell receptor beta chain was recovered during a study of OX40 agonist ivuxolimab in advanced cancers. Study summary: Age averaged 60 years (range roughly 20 to 90), and 80% to 90% were male.

This CDR3 is 13 amino acids long. The germline gives CDR1 GTSNPN, CDR2 SVGIG (reference sequence). Trimming took off 0 bases at V and 3 bases at J, with 9 bases between the two ends. Sequencing used immunoSEQ multiplex PCR; TCRdb keeps in-frame clones, though not all of them. This table holds about 21,000 clones, more than 75% found once. The source is an adult with an advanced solid tumor such as melanoma, head and neck, liver or kidney cancer. The rearrangement joins TRBV30 to TRBJ2-7; TRBD2 is a possible D gene (7 bases). Sequences were derived from CD4+ or CD8+ T cells sorted from blood, sampled in a trial of the OX40 agonist ivuxolimab. This CDR3 reads CAWSVGGRYEQYF. The CDR3 DNA sequence: TGTGCCTGGAGTGTGGGGGGGCGCTACGAGCAGTACTTC.